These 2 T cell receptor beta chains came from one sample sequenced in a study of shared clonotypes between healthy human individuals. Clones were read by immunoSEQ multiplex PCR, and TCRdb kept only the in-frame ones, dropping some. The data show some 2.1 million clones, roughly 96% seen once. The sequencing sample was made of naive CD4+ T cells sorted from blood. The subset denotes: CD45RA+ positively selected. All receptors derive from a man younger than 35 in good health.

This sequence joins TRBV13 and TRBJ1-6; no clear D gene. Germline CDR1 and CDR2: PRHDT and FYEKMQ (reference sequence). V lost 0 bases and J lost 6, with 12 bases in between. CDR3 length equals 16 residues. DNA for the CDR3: TGTGCCAGCAGCTTAGGGCTTCCGTTTGTTAATTCACCCCTCCACTTT. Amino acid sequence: CASSLGLPFVNSPLHF.

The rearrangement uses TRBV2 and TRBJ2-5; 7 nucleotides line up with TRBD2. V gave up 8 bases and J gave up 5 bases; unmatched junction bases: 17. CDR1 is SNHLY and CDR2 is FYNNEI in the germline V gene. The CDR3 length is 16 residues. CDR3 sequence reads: CASLPSGAFQGETQYF. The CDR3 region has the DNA TGTGCCAGCCTGCCTAGCGGAGCCTTTCAAGGGGAGACCCAGTACTTC. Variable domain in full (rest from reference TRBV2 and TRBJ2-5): EPEVTQTPSHQVTQMGQEVILRCVPISNHLYFYWYRQILGQKVEFLVSFYNNEISEKSEIFDDQFSVERPDGSNFTLKIRSTKLEDSAMYFCASLPSGAFQGETQYFGPGTRLLVL.